This TCR beta chain is from a study of cytomegalovirus exposure and HLA in healthy donors. PCR employed 60 Vbeta and 13 Jbeta primers. TCRdb keeps only in-frame clones here, not all; method: immunoSEQ multiplex PCR. The listing contains 96,000 or so clones. The germline V gene encodes CDR1 SGDLS and CDR2 YYNGEE. The V gene end was trimmed by 1 base and the J gene end by 9 bases; junction bases not matched to a gene: 5. This CDR3 is 14 amino acids long. Sample: PBMCs. This receptor was obtained from a girl between 10 and 17 years old in good health and CMV-seropositive. The J gene is TRBJ2-7, the V gene TRBV9, with TRBD1 matching over 12 bases. The CDR3 nucleotides are TGTGCCAGCAGCGTACACGGGACAGGGGGCGGGCAGTACTTC. Residues: CASSVHGTGGGQYF.